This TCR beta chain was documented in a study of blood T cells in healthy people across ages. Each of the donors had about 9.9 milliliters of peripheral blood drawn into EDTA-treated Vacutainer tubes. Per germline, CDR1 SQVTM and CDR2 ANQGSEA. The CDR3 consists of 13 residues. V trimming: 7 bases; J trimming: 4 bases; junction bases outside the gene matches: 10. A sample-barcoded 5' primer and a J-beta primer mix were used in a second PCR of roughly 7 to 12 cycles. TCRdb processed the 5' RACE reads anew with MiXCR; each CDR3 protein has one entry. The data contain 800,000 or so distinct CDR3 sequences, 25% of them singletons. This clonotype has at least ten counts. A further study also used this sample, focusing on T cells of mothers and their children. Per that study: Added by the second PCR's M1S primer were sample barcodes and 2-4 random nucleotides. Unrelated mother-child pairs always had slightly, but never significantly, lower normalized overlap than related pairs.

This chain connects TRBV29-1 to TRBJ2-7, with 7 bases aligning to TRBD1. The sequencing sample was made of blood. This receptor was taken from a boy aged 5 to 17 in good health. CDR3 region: CSGSTGEFYEQYF. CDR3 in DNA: TGCAGCGGCTCTACAGGGGAGTTTTACGAGCAGTACTTC.